This entry concerns a single T cell receptor (beta chain). The target of this receptor is not known. There are no base qualities to consult, and no much larger clone falls within one base. This record belongs to a study of T cell changes during pregnancy in multiple sclerosis (dated by TCRdb to between 2017 and 2020). Regarding the complete study: The study examined how the T cell repertoire changed over the course of pregnancy in women with multiple sclerosis.

The library was produced with the immunoSEQ multiplex PCR assay. TCRdb took this table from immuneACCESS and kept in-frame rearrangements with V and J called. Such tables lack part of the clones; where checked against another copy, unresolved V genes explain under half of the gap, and the rest is unexplained. The sample table shows about 67,000 clones, and 92% are seen once. More than 1.4% of the sample is held by the ten biggest clonotypes. The CDR3 has 14 amino acids, counting the end cysteine and phenylalanine. The entry retains the CDR3 DNA only, 42 bases that are in frame from base 1. From a lookup of the germline V gene, CDR1 and CDR2 are KGHSH and LQKENI. Trimming accounts for 3 bases at V and 6 bases at J, while the number of junction bases matched to no gene is 6.

The receptor comes from a female donor with multiple sclerosis, enrolled in a pregnancy study. The receptor chain draws on TRBV18 and TRBJ1-1; a stretch of 8 junction bases matches TRBD1. The specimen was peripheral blood, collected after pregnancy. In nucleotides, the sequence is TGTGCCAGCTCACCGGACAGGGTAGAGTCTGAAGCTTTCTTT. Its protein product is CASSPDRVESEAFF.